This T cell receptor (beta chain) was sequenced during a study of blood T cell repertoires in COVID-19. The data were produced by immunoSEQ multiplex PCR, yet TCRdb's version contains in-frame clones alone and is incomplete. The sample holds approximately 170,000 clones, 85% to 90% seen once. Seattle patients were enrolled during active infection and followed longitudinally. With 8 bases removed from V and 2 bases from J, the gap between germline ends came to 10 bases. Germline V gene data show CDR1 as SGHAT and CDR2 as FQDESV (reference sequence). The CDR3 runs to 13 residues. The sequenced material came from peripheral blood. V gene TRBV11-1 combines with J gene TRBJ1-5, with D maybe TRBD1 (6 bases). The origin of this receptor is a woman of 80 years or more with COVID-19, enrolled during active disease. The CDR3 region is CASSPGGNQPQHF. The CDR3 DNA is TGTGCCAGCTCCCCAGGGGGCAATCAGCCCCAGCATTTT. Looking up the rest from reference TRBV11-1 and TRBJ1-5 gives the full variable domain: EAEVAQSPRYKITEKSQAVAFWCDPISGHATLYWYRQILGQGPELLVQFQDESVVDDSQLPKDRFSAERLKGVDSTLKIQPAELGDSAMYLCASSPGGNQPQHFGDGTRLSIL.